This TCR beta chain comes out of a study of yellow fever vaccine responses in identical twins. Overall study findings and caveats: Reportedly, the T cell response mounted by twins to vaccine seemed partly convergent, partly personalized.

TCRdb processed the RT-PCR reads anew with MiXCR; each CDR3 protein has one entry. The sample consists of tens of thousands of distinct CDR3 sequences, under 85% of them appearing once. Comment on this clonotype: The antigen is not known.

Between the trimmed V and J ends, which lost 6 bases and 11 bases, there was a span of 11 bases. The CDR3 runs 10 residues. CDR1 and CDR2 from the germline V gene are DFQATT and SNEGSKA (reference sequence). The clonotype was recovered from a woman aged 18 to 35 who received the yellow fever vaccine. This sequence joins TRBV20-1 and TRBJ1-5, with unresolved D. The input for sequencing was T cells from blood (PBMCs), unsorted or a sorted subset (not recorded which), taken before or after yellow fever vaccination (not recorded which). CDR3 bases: TGCAGTGCCCCCCTCGTGACCCAGCATTTT. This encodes CSAPLVTQHF.